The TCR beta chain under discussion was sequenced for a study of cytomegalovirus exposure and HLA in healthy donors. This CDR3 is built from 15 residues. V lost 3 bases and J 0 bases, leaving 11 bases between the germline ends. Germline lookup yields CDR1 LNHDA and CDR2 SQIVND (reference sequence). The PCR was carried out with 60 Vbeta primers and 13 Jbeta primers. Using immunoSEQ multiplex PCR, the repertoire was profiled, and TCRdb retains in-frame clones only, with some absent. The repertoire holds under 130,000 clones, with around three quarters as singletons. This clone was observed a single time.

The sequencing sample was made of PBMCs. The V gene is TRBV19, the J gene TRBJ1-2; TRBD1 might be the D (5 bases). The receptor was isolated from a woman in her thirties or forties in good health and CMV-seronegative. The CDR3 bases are TGTGCCAGTAGTATCGGTTCAGGGCCTAACTATGGCTACACCTTC. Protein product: CASSIGSGPNYGYTF.